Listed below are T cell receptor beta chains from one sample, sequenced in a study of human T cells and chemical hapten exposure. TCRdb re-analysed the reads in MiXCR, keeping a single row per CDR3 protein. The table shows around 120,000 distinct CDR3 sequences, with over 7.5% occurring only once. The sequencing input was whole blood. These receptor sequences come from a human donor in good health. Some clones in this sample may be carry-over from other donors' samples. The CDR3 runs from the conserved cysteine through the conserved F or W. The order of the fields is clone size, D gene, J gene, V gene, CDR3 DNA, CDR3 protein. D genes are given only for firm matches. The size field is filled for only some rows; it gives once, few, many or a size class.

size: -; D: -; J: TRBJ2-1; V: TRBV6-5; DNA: TGTGCCAGCAGTTACTCCGGACAGCTAAATGAGCAGTTCTTC; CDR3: CASSYSGQLNEQFF
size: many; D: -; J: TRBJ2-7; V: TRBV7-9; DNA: TGTGCCAGCAGCCCCGGACAGTACGAGCAGTACTTC; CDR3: CASSPGQYEQYF
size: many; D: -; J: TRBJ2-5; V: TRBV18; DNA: TGTGCCAGCTCCATATGGCAAGAGACCCAGTACTTC; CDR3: CASSIWQETQYF
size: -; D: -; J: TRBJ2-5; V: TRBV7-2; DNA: TGTGCCAGCAGCTTAGCGATCAGCCAAGAGACCCAGTCCTTC; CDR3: CASSLAISQETQSF
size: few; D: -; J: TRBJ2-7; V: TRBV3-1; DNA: TGTGCCAGCAGCCAAGATACGGGATCCTACGAGCAGTACTTC; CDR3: CASSQDTGSYEQYF
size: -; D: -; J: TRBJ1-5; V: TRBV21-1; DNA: TGTGCCAGCAGCAAAGGGGGGGGGGGGCCTCAGCCCCAGCATTTT; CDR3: CASSKGGGGPQPQHF
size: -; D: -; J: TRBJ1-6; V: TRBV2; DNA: TGTGCCAGCAGTACCGATCGAAATAATTCACCCCTCCACTTT; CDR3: CASSTDRNNSPLHF
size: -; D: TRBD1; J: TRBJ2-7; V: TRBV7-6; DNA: TGTGCCAGCAGCTTAACCGGGACAGGAGTATACGAGCAGTACTTC; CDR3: CASSLTGTGVYEQYF
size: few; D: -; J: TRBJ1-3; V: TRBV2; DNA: TGTGCCAGCAGTGAACGTAGCAATCCTGGAAACACCATATATTTT; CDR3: CASSERSNPGNTIYF
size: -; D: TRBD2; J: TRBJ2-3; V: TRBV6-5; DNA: TGTGCCAGCATGAGTAGCGGGACAGATACGCAGTATTTT; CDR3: CASMSSGTDTQYF
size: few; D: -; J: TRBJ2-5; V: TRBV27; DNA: TGTGCCAGCAGTTCTAGACAGACGGAGACCCAGTACTTC; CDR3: CASSSRQTETQYF
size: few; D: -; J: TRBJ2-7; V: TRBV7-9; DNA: TGTGCCAGCAGCCCCCAACAAGTAAGCGGAGCTGAACCCTACGAGCAGTACTTC; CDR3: CASSPQQVSGAEPYEQYF
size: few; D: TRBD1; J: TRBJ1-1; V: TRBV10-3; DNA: TGTGCCATCAGGGGGGGGGACAGTGAAGCTTTCTTT; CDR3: CAIRGGDSEAFF
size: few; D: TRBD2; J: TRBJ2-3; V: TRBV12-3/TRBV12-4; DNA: TGTGCCAGCAGGTCGACTAGCGGGGAATTCACAGATACGCAGTATTTT; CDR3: CASRSTSGEFTDTQYF
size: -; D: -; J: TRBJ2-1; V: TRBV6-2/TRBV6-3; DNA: TGTGCCAGCAGCAGGACACGCCTCAGGCGCAATGAGCAGTTCTTC; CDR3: CASSRTRLRRNEQFF
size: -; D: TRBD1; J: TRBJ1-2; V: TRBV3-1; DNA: TGTGCCAGCAGCCAAGACCCCCGGGACAGGGGGCTTGGCTACACCTTC; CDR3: CASSQDPRDRGLGYTF
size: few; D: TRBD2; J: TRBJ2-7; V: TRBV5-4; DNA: TGTGCCAGCAGCTTGGATGTAGCGGGAGCCTACGAGCAGTACTTC; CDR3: CASSLDVAGAYEQYF
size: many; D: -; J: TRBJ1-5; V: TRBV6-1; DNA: TGTGCCAGCAGTGAAGCCAAGTTTAGCAATCAGCCCCAGCATTTT; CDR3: CASSEAKFSNQPQHF
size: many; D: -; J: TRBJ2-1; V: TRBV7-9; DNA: TGTGCCAGCAGCTTAGTGGAGAATCAGTTCTTC; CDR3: CASSLVENQFF
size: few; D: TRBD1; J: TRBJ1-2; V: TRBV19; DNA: TGTGCCAGTAGTGTGGACAGGGGGCACGGGAATGGCTACACCTTC; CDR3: CASSVDRGHGNGYTF